This T cell receptor beta chain emerged from a study of memory B cells and T cells in multiple sclerosis. Study-wide findings and caveats: Normalization was needed because clone-set size differences affected shared clonotype counts.

This table comes from immunoSEQ multiplex PCR, and its TCRdb copy is limited to in-frame clones, with some not included. The sample carries about 8,000 clones, roughly 62% recorded once. The CDR3 has 18 amino acids. The germline gives CDR1 SGHDT, CDR2 YYEEEE. V shed 3 bases and J 1 base; nucleotides not matched to a gene: 13. This clone was picked up a small number of times. What it binds is not known. The TCR originated in a human donor with multiple sclerosis. This chain connects TRBV5-6 to TRBJ2-5; 9 bases fit TRBD2. Material for sequencing was memory (CD45RO+) CD8+ T cells from blood. CDR3 amino acids: CASSSYGTSFKAQETQYF. CDR3 bases: TGTGCCAGCAGCTCTTACGGGACTAGCTTTAAGGCCCAAGAGACCCAGTACTTC. Variable domain in full (rest from reference TRBV5-6 and TRBJ2-5): DAGVTQSPTHLIKTRGQQVTLRCSPKSGHDTVSWYQQALGQGPQFIFQYYEEEERQRGNFPDRFSGHQFPNYSSELNVNALLLGDSALYLCASSSYGTSFKAQETQYFGPGTRLLVL.